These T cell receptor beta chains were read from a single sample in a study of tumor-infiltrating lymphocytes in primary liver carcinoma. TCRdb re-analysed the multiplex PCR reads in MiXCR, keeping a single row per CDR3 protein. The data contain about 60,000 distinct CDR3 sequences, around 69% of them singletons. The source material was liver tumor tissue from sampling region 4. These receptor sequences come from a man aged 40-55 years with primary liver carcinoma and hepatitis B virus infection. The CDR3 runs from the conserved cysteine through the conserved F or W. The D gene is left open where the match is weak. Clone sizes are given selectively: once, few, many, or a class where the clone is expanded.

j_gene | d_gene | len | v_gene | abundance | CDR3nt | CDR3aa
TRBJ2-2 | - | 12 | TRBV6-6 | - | TGTGCCGGCAATAAGAACACCGAGGAGCTGTTTTTT | CAGNKNTEELFF
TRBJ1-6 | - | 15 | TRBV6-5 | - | TGTGCCAGCAGTTACACGAGAGGGGATAATTCACCCCTCCTCTTT | CASSYTRGDNSPLLF
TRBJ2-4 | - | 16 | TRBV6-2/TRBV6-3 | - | TGTGCCAGCAGTTACAGTCTAGCTGGGGCCAAGAACATTCGAAACTTC | CASSYSLAGAKNIRNF
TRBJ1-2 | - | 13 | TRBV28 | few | TGTGCCAGCAGTTTAAGACCAGGGGTGGGCTACACCTTC | CASSLRPGVGYTF
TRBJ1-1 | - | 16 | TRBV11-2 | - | TGTGCTAGCAGCCGAGGTAAGGCATGGGTCTTCACTGAAGCTTTCTTT | CASSRGKAWVFTEAFF
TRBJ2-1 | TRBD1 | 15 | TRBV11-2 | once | TGTGCCAGCAGCTCTGGGACAGATGCTAAAGATGAGCAGTTCTTC | CASSSGTDAKDEQFF
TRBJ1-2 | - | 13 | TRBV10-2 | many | TGCGCCAGCAGTGAAATCGTTAACTATGGCTACACCTTC | CASSEIVNYGYTF
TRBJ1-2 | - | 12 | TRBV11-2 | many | TGTGCCAGCAGCCCGGTCGGGGATGGCTACACCTTC | CASSPVGDGYTF
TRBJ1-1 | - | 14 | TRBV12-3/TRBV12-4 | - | TGTGCCAGCAGTTTCTCGGGCCAGAACACTGAAACTTTCTTT | CASSFSGQNTETFF
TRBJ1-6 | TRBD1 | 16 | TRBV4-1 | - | TGCGCCAGCAGCCATCACCTACAGGGGGCGGATTCACCCTTCCATTTT | CASSHHLQGADSPFHF
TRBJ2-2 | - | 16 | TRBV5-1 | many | TGCGCCAGCAGCTTACATCACAGGACGAACACCGGGGAGCTGTTTTTT | CASSLHHRTNTGELFF
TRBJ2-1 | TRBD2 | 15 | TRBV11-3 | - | TGTGCGAACAGCGCCGGGACTAGAGAGATTAATGAACAGTTCTTC | CANSAGTREINEQFF
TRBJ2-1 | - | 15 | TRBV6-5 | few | TGTGTCAGCAGTCCCTCGGCCGGGGGGCACAATGAGCAGTTTTTC | CVSSPSAGGHNEQFF
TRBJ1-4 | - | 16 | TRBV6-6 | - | TGTACCAGCACTAACCGGGACATGGGGCGAGGCGAAAAACTGTTTTTT | CTSTNRDMGRGEKLFF
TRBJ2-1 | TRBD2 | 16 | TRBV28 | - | TGTGCCAGCAGTCGGGTTGGCAGCGGGGCCTACAATGAGCAGTTCTTC | CASSRVGSGAYNEQFF
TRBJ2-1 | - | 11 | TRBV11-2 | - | TGTGCCGGCAGCATAGACAGGAGGCAGTTCTTC | CAGSIDRRQFF
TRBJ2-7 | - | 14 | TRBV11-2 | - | TGTGCTAGCAGCTTAACCGGCGGAGCCTACGAGCAGTACTTC | CASSLTGGAYEQYF
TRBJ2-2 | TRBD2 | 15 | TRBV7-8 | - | TGTGCCAGCAGCTTACGAGCGGGAGGGGGCGGGGAGCTGTTTTTT | CASSLRAGGGGELFF
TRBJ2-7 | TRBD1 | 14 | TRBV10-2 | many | TGCGCCAGCAGACCCGGGACAGGGTCCTACGAGCAGTACTTC | CASRPGTGSYEQYF
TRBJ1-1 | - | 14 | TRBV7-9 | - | TGTGTCAGCAGTTTCGCAGTAGTGAACACTGAAGCTTTCTTT | CVSSFAVVNTEAFF
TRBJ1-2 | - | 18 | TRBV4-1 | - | TGCGCCAGCAGCCAAGAGATACAGGGCCTATGGCAAAACTATGGCTACAACTTC | CASSQEIQGLWQNYGYNF
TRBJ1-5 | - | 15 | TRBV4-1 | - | TGCGCCAGCAGCCCCCTGGGGAATAACAATCAGCCCCGGCATTTT | CASSPLGNNNQPRHF